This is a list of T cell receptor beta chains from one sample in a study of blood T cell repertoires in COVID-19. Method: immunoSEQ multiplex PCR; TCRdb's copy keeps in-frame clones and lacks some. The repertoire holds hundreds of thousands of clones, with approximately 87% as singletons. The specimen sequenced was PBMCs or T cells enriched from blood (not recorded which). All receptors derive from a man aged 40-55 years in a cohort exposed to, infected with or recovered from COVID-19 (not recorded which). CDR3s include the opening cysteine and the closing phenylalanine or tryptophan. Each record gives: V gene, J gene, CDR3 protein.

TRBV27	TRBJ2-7	CASSPRTNTYEQYF
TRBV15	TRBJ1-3	CATSVGQGASGNTIYF
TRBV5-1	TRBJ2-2	CASRSGGANTGELFF
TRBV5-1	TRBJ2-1	CASTLISGSYNEQFF
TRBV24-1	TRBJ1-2	CATSDFQNNYGYTF
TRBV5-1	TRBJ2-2	CASSLRLAGGPSNTGELFF
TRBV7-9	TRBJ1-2	CASSTLGGQVNYGYTF
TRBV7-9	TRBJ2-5	CASSLRESGYQETQYF
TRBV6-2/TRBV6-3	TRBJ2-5	CASSTETRETQYF
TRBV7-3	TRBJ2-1	CASSLGSPGVNEQFF
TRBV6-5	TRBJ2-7	CASSSSGGLRNEQYF
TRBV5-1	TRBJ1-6	CASSLGLESPLHF
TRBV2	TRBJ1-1	CASLEARNTEAFF
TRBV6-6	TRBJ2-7	CASSYEGQASYEQYF
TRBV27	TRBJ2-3	CASSHRGADTQYF
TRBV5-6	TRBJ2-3	CASSLAGAARATDTQYF
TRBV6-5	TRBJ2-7	CASTFWQNEQYF
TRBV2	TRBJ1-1	CASSEHKTNTEAFF
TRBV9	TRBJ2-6	CASSSHRDSGANVLTF
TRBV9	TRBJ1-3	CASSADSSSGNTIYF
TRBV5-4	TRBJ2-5	CASSFREGSGYETQYF
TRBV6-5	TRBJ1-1	CASLTAGYTEAFF
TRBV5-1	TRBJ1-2	CASSLGQGGYTF
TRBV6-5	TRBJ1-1	CASRQFTTGNTEAFF
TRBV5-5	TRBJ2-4	CASSLEGLKAKNIQYF
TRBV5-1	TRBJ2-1	CASSGGLAGGLLDEQFF
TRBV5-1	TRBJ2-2	CASSLAAGELFF
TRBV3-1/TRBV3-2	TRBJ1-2	CASSHRQKPPGYTF
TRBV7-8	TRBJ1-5	CASSSGTGSSYSNQPQHF
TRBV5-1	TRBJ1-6	CASSLGQGDSPLHF
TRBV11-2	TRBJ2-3	CASRDSSTDTQYF
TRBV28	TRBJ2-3	CASMASTDTQYF
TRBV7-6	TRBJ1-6	CASSPGQGYNSPLHF
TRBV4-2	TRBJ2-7	CASSPAVSGRTYEQYF
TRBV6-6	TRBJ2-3	CASTPETGLTDTQYF
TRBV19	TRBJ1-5	CASTQVGGSNQPQHF
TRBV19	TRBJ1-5	CATGTRSRNQPQHF
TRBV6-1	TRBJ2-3	CASSEAILRGSTDTQYF
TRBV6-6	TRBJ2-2	CASSYAQGAGTGELFF
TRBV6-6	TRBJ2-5	CASSNKREVRETQYF
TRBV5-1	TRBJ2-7	CASSAPGQYEQYF
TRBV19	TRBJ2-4	CASSHGLERIKNIQYF
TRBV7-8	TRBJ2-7	CASSRGGRPYEQYF
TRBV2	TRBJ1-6	CASKAQGDWAPLHF
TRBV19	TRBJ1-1	CASSKDTYEAFF
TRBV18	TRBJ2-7	CASSPGDGSYEQYF
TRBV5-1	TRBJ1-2	CASSTTGGVGYGYTF
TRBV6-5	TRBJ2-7	CASSTTGYEQYF
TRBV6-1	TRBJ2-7	CASSERGQGSFYEQYF
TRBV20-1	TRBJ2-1	CSASCLAGVNEQFF
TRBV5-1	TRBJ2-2	CASSLTTSSSGELFF
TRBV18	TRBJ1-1	CASSPYYGQTNTEAFF
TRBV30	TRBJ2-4	CAWNDRGFNIQYF